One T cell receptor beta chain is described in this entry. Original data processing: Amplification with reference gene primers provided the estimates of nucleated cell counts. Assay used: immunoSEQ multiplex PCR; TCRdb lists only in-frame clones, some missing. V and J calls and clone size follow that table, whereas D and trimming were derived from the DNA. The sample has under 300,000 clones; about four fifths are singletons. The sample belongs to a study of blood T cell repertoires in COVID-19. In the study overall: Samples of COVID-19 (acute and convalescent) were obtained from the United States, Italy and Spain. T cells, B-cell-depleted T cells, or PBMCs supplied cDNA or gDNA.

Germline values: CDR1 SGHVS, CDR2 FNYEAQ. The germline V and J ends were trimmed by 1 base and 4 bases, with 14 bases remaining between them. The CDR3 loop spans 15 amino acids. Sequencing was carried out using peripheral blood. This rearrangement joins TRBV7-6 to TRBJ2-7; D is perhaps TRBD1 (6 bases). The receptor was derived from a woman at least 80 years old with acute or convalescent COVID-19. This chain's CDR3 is CASSLVWGPIYEQYF. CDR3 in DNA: TGTGCCAGCAGCTTAGTTTGGGGGCCCATTTACGAGCAGTACTTC.